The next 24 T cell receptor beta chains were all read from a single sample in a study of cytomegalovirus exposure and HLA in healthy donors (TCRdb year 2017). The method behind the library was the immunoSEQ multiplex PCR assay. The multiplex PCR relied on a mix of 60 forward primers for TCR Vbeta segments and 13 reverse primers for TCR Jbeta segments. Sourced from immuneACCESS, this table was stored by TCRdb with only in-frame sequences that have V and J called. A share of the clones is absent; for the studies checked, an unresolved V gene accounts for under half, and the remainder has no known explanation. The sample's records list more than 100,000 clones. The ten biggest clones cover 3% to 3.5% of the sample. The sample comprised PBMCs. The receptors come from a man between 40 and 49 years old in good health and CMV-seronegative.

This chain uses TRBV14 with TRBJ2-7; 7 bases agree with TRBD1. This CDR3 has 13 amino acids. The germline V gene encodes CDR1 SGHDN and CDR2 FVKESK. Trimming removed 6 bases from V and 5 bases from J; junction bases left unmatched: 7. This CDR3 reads CASSRTGGHEQYF. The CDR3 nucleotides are TGTGCCAGCAGTCGGACAGGAGGCCACGAGCAGTACTTC.

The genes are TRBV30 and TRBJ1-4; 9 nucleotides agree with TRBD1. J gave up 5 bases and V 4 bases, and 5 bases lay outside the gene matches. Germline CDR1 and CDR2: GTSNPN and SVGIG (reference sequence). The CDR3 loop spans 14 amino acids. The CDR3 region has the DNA TGTGCCTGGACCCGGGACAGGGAAAATGAAAAACTGTTTTTT. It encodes CAWTRDRENEKLFF.

CDR3 residues: CASRGWTGHEGYTF. The CDR3 DNA follows: TGTGCCAGCAGGGGTTGGACAGGTCACGAGGGCTACACCTTC. This rearrangement joins TRBV6-5 to TRBJ1-2; 7 bases match TRBD1. The CDR3 runs 14 residues. CDR1 is MNHEY, CDR2 SVGAGI, per germline. Unmatched junction bases numbered 12, after V lost 6 bases and J lost 8 bases.

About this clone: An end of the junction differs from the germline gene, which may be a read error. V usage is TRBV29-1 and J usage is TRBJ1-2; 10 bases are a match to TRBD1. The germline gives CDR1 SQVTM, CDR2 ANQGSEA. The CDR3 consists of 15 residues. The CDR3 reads CSVEGDRGENYGYTF. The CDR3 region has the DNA TGCAGCGTCGAAGGGGACAGGGGAGAAAACTATGGCTACACCTTC.

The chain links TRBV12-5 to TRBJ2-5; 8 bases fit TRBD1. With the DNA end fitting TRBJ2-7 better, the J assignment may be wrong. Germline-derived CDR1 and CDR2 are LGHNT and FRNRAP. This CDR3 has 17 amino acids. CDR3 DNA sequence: TGTGCTAGTGGTTTGGAATTTGACAGGGGTACCCCCTACGAGCAGTACTTC. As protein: CASGLEFDRGTPYEQYF.

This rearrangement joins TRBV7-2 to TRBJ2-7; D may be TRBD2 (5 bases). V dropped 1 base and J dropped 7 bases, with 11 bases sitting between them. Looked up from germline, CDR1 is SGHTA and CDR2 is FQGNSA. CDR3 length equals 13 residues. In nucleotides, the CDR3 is TGTGCCAGCAGCTTAGTCCAAACGGGGGAGCAGTACTTC. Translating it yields CASSLVQTGEQYF.

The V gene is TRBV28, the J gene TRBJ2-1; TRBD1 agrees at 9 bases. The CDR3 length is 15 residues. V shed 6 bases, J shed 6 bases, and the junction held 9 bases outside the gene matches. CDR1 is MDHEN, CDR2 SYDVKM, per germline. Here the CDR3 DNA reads TGTGCCAGCAGCCCACCGGGACAGGGAAGCAATGAGCAGTTCTTC. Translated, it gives CASSPPGQGSNEQFF.

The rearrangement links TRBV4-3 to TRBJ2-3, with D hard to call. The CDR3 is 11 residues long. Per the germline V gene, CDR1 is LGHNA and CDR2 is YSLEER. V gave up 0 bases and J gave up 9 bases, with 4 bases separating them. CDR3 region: CASSQDRTQYF. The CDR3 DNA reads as TGCGCCAGCAGCCAAGATCGGACGCAGTATTTT.

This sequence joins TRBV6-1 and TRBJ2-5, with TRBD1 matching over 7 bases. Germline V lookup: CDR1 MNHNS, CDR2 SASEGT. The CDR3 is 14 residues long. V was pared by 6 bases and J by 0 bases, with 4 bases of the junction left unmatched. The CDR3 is CASRRQGYQETQYF. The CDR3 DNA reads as TGTGCCAGCAGGAGACAGGGCTACCAAGAGACCCAGTACTTC.

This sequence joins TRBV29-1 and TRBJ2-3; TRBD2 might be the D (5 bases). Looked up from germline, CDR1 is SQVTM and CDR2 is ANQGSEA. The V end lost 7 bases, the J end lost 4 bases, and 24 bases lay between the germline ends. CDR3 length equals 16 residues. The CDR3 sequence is CSGLRRPWVGADTQYF. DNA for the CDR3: TGCAGCGGCCTGAGACGACCGTGGGTCGGGGCAGATACGCAGTATTTT.

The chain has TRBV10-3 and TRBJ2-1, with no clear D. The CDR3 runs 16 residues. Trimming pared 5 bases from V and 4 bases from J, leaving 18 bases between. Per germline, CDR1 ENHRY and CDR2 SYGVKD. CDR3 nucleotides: TGTGCCATCAGTCCCTCACAGAACCTCTTATACAATGAGCAGTTCTTC. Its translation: CAISPSQNLLYNEQFF.

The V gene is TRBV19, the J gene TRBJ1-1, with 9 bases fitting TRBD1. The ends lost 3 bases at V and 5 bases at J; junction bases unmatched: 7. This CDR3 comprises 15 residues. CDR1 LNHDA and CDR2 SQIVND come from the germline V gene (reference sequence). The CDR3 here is CASSMARTGETEAFF. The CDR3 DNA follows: TGTGCCAGTAGTATGGCCCGGACAGGGGAGACTGAAGCTTTCTTT.

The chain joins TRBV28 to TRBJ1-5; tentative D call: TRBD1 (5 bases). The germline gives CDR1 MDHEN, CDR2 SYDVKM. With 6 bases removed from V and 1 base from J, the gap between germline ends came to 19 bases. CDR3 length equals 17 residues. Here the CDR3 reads CASSFSGGVGSNQPQHF. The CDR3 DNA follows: TGTGCCAGCAGCTTTTCGGGAGGGGTAGGGAGCAATCAGCCCCAGCATTTT. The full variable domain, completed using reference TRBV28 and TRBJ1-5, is DVKVTQSSRYLVKRTGEKVFLECVQDMDHENMFWYRQDPGLGLRLIYFSYDVKMKEKGDIPEGYSVSREKKERFSLILESASTNQTSMYLCASSFSGGVGSNQPQHFGDGTRLSIL.

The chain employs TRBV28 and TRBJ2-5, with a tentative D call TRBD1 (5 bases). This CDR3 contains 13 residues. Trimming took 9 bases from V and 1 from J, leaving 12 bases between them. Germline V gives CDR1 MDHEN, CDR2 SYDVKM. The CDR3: CASGADPQETQYF. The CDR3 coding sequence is TGTGCCAGTGGGGCGGACCCCCAAGAGACCCAGTACTTC.

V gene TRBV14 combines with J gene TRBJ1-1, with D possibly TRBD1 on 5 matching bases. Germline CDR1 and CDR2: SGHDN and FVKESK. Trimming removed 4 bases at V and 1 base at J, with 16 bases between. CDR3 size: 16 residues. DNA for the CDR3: TGTGCCAGCAGCCCACGGGAGGGGCGACAGAACACTGAAGCTTTCTTT. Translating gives CASSPREGRQNTEAFF.

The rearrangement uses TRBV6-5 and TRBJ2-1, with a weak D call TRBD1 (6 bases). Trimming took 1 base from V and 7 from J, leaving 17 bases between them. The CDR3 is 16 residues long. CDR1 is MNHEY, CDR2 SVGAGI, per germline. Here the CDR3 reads CASSYFDRRLGNEQFF. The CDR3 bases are TGTGCCAGCAGTTACTTCGACAGGAGGCTGGGGAATGAGCAGTTCTTC.

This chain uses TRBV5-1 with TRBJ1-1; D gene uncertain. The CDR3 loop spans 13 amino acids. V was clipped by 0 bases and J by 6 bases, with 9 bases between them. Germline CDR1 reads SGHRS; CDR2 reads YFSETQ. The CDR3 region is CASSLAERAEAFF. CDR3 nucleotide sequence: TGCGCCAGCAGCTTGGCGGAGCGGGCTGAAGCTTTCTTT.

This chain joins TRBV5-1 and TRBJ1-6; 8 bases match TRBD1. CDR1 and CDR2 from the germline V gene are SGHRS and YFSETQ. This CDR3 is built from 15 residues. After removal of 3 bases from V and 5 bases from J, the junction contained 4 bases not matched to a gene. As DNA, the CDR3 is TGCGCCAGCAGCTACGGACAGGGCCATAATTCACCCCTCCACTTT. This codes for CASSYGQGHNSPLHF.

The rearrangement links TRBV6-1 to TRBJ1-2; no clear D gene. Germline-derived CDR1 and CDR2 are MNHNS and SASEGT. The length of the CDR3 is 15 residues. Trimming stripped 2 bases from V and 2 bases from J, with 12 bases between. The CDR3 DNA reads TGTGCCAGCAGTGAACTACAGCCACCAAACTATGGCTACACCTTC. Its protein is CASSELQPPNYGYTF.

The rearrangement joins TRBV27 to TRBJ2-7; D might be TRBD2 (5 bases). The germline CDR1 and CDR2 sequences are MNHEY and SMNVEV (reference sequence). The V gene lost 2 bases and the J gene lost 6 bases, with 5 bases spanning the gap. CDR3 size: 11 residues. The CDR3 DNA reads TGTGCCAGCAGTTTAGGAGGCGAGCAGTACTTC. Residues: CASSLGGEQYF.

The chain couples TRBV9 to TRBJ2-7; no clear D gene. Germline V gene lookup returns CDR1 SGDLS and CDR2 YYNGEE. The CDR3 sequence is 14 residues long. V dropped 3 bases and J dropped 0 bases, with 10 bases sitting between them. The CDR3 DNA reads TGTGCCAGCAGCGCCCGGCTAGACTCCTACGAGCAGTACTTC. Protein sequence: CASSARLDSYEQYF.

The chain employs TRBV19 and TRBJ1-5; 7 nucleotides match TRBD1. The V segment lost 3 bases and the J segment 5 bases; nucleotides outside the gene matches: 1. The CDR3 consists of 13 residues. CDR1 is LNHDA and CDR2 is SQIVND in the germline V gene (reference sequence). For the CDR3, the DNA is TGTGCCAGTAGTATTCAGGGGGATCAGCCCCAGCATTTT. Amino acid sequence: CASSIQGDQPQHF.

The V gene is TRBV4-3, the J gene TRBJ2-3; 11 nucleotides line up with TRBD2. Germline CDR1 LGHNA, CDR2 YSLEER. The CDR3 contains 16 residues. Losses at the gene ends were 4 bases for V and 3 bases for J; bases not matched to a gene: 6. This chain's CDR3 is CASSRRTSGPTDTQYF. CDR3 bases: TGCGCCAGCAGCCGCCGGACTAGCGGGCCTACAGATACGCAGTATTTT.

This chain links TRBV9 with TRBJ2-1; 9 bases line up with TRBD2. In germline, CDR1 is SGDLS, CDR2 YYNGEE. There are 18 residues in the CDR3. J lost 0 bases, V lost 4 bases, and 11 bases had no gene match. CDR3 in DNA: TGTGCCAGCAGCCCCGGGGGGCTAGCGGGGCTCTCCTACAATGAGCAGTTCTTC. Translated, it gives CASSPGGLAGLSYNEQFF.